This T cell receptor (beta chain) comes out of a study of vaccination and CD4 T cells after COVID-19. Overall study: Stimuli were overlapping spike peptide pools of SARS-CoV-2 and three common cold coronaviruses (HCoV-NL63, HCoV-OC43, HCoV-229E). General study points: It was found that, in convalescent patients, 304 of 307 vaccine-specific clones were spike mono-reactive.

Trimming shortened V by 4 bases and J by 4 bases, and 6 bases separated the two germline ends. This CDR3 is built from 12 residues. CD4+ T cells that had been cultured provided DNA sequenced with the Oncomine TCR Beta short-read assay. TCRdb passed the PCR reads through MiXCR, listing each CDR3 protein once. The sample contains 15,000 or so distinct CDR3 sequences, 36% of which appear only once. Regarding treatment: roughly 11-day PBMC culture with coronavirus spike peptide pools or control peptides (ViraFEST assay). With regard to this clonotype: Its antigen is unknown.

This specimen was CD4+ T cells from blood, cultured in vitro, taken before SARS-CoV-2 vaccination. This TCR came from a human donor who received a COVID-19 vaccine. V and J are TRBV12-3 or TRBV12-4 and TRBJ2-3; D is unclear. CDR3 residues: CASSSGADTQYF. The DNA of the CDR3 is TGTGCCAGCAGTTCCGGTGCAGATACGCAGTATTTT.